This T cell receptor (beta chain) was recorded in a study of shared clonotypes between healthy human individuals. Study-level results: Only blood was sampled; tissue repertoires likely differ. For naive CD4 cells, around 5% of clonotypes were shared across a handful of donors.

The repertoire was sequenced with immunoSEQ multiplex PCR; TCRdb's copy has only in-frame clones and lacks some. The sample has roughly 1,600,000 clones, less than 99% seen once; the top ten hold roughly 0.36%. In the case of this clone: Its antigen remains unknown.

This sequence was found in a man aged 25-45 years in good health. Source material: naive CD4+ T cells sorted from blood. The subset is: CD45RA+ positively selected.

The CDR3 DNA reads TGTGCCAGCAGTTCCGGGACAGGGGATACCTTGGGGCAGCCCCAGCATTTT. Protein product: CASSSGTGDTLGQPQHF. V and J are TRBV28 and TRBJ1-5; 10 bases agree with TRBD1. The CDR3 runs to 17 residues. J gave up 7 bases and V 4 bases, and 13 bases lay outside the gene matches. Germline CDR1 reads MDHEN; CDR2 reads SYDVKM.